These 20 T cell receptor beta chains originate from one sample sequenced in a study of radiotherapy plus CTLA-4 blockade in lung cancer. TCRdb's copy holds only in-frame clones and misses some; the assay was immunoSEQ multiplex PCR. The table shows approximately 100,000 clones, with about 85% occurring only once. The sample in question was peripheral blood, obtained from a patient treated with radiotherapy plus ipilimumab. The receptors shown here come from a human donor with non-small cell lung cancer that progressed on radiotherapy plus ipilimumab. Some clones in this sample may be carry-over from other donors' samples.

V usage is TRBV7-2 and J usage is TRBJ1-2; D is perhaps TRBD1 (6 bases). This CDR3 is 14 amino acids long. Trimming cost V 0 bases and J 4 bases, with 9 bases left between them. Germline lookup yields CDR1 SGHTA and CDR2 FQGNSA. The CDR3 here is CASSLAPTGYGYTF. CDR3 in DNA: TGTGCCAGCAGCTTAGCCCCGACAGGCTATGGCTACACCTTC.

The CDR3 sequence is CASRTEAEQGVGQPQHF. For the CDR3, the DNA is TGTGCCAGTAGAACGGAGGCGGAACAGGGCGTCGGTCAGCCCCAGCATTTT. The rearrangement joins TRBV19 to TRBJ1-5; D is possibly TRBD1 (6 bases). There are 17 residues in the CDR3. Trimming cost V 6 bases and J 6 bases, with 24 bases left between them. CDR1 and CDR2 from the germline V gene are LNHDA and SQIVND (reference sequence).

The chain has TRBV5-1 and TRBJ2-1, with 7 nucleotides matching TRBD2. Germline CDR1 is SGHRS and CDR2 is YFSETQ. The CDR3 length is 15 residues. The V segment lost 0 bases and the J segment 2 bases; nucleotides outside the gene matches: 2. The CDR3 region has the DNA TGCGCCAGCAGCTTGGGAGCGGGGACCTACAATGAGCAGTTCTTC. This codes for CASSLGAGTYNEQFF.

The CDR3 sequence: CASRVLTRDLSNSPLHF. In nucleotides, the CDR3 is TGTGCCAGTAGAGTACTGACACGGGACTTGTCTAATTCACCCCTCCACTTT. V is TRBV19 and J is TRBJ1-6; D perhaps matches TRBD1 (5 bases). The V gene's germline CDR1 is LNHDA and CDR2 SQIVND (reference sequence). The germline V and J ends were trimmed by 6 bases and 6 bases, with 21 bases remaining between them. The CDR3 has 17 amino acids. Based on the CDR3 plus reference TRBV19 and TRBJ1-6, the full variable domain is DGGITQSPKYLFRKEGQNVTLSCEQNLNHDAMYWYRQDPGQGLRLIYYSQIVNDFQKGDIAEGYSVSREKKESFPLTVTSAQKNPTAFYLCASRVLTRDLSNSPLHFGNGTRLTVT.

The V and J genes are TRBV14 and TRBJ2-1, with 9 bases fitting TRBD2. Germline V lookup: CDR1 SGHDN, CDR2 FVKESK. The CDR3 totals 17 residues. Trimming took 4 bases from V and 0 from J; bases not matched to a gene: 7. The CDR3 region is CASSLLAGASSYNEQFF. CDR3 bases: TGTGCCAGCAGCCTTTTAGCGGGGGCGAGCTCCTACAATGAGCAGTTCTTC.

The CDR3 loop reads CASTPVGSSYEQYF. DNA of the CDR3: TGTGCCAGTACCCCGGTGGGGTCCTCCTACGAGCAGTACTTC. The chain is built from TRBV6-5 and TRBJ2-7; D is unclear. With 9 bases removed from V and 0 bases from J, the gap between germline ends came to 15 bases. Germline loops: CDR1 MNHEY, CDR2 SVGAGI. The CDR3 totals 14 residues.

Here the CDR3 DNA reads TGTGCCAGCAGTTACAGGGCGGCTAATGGCTACACCTTC. The encoded protein is CASSYRAANGYTF. The gene calls are TRBV6-6 and TRBJ1-2; D is unclear. The V gene's germline CDR1 is MNHNY and CDR2 SVGAGI (reference sequence). The CDR3 has 13 residues. V was cut by 2 bases and J by 6 bases, with 10 bases left in between.

V is TRBV7-9 and J is TRBJ2-5; 7 bases line up with TRBD1. The V gene's germline CDR1 is SEHNR and CDR2 FQNEAQ (reference sequence). The junction had 16 bases not matched to a gene; V was cut back by 6 bases and J by 6 bases. The CDR3 has 16 residues. The CDR3 coding sequence is TGTGCCAGCAGGAACAGCCGGGACAGAACCGTACAGACCCAGTACTTC. As protein: CASRNSRDRTVQTQYF. The variable domain in full, completed from reference TRBV7-9 and TRBJ2-5, reads DTGVSQNPRHKITKRGQNVTFRCDPISEHNRLYWYRQTLGQGPEFLTYFQNEAQLEKSRLLSDRFSAERPKGSFSTLEIQRTEQGDSAMYLCASRNSRDRTVQTQYFGPGTRLLVL.

The chain combines TRBV7-9 with TRBJ2-7; the D is unclear. CDR1 is SEHNR, CDR2 FQNEAQ, per germline (reference sequence). The CDR3 is 14 amino acids. The V end was cut by 4 bases, the J end by 3 bases, with 13 bases between. CDR3 DNA: TGTGCCAGCAGCTCCGGGTCCCTGGGCTACGAGCAGTACTTC. Amino acid sequence: CASSSGSLGYEQYF.

The chain carries TRBV5-1 and TRBJ1-6, with 9 positions matching TRBD1. This CDR3 is 16 amino acids long. The V segment lost 4 bases and the J segment 9 bases; nucleotides outside the gene matches: 11. Germline CDR1 reads SGHRS; CDR2 reads YFSETQ. This CDR3 reads CASSPMTGGSSSPLHF. As DNA, the CDR3 is TGCGCCAGCAGCCCGATGACAGGGGGAAGTAGTTCACCCCTCCACTTT.

The rearrangement joins TRBV6-6 to TRBJ1-2, with D hard to call. The length of the CDR3 is 16 residues. Trimming cost V 2 bases and J 6 bases, with 19 bases left between them. CDR1 MNHNY and CDR2 SVGAGI come from the germline V gene (reference sequence). The CDR3: CASSYLPDGRPDGYTF. As DNA, the CDR3 is TGTGCCAGCAGTTACCTCCCTGATGGTCGACCGGATGGCTACACCTTC.

This chain links TRBV4-3 with TRBJ2-7; D is uncertain. Germline CDR1 LGHNA, CDR2 YSLEER. The CDR3 consists of 15 residues. V was pared by 1 base and J by 5 bases, with 15 bases between. The CDR3 DNA sequence: TGCGCCAGCAGCCAAGGGGCCAGTCGTTTGGACGAGCAGTACTTC. This sequence encodes CASSQGASRLDEQYF.

The rearrangement uses TRBV7-9 and TRBJ1-4; D ambiguous. Germline V gene data show CDR1 as SEHNR and CDR2 as FQNEAQ (reference sequence). V lost 6 bases, J lost 0 bases, and 11 bases lay in between. This CDR3 spans 15 amino acids. This CDR3 reads CASSIGGTTNEKLFF. The DNA of the CDR3 is TGTGCCAGCAGTATCGGAGGTACAACTAATGAAAAACTGTTTTTT.

This rearrangement joins TRBV5-1 to TRBJ1-1, with D tentatively TRBD1 (6 bases). Trimming removed 4 bases from V and 2 bases from J, with 12 bases in between. This CDR3 region has 14 residues. Germline values: CDR1 SGHRS, CDR2 YFSETQ. For the CDR3, the DNA is TGCGCCAGCAGCAAGGACAGAGAAAACACTGAAGCTTTCTTT. Protein: CASSKDRENTEAFF.

A single count supports this clone. The chain's CDR3 is CATSSEQGFPGNQPQHF. CDR3 nucleotide sequence: TGTGCCACCAGCAGCGAACAGGGATTCCCTGGCAATCAGCCCCAGCATTTT. This chain links TRBV15 with TRBJ1-5, with D possibly being TRBD1 (6 bases). The CDR3 contains 17 residues. Trimming pared 3 bases from V and 2 bases from J, leaving 17 bases between. CDR1 is LNHNV and CDR2 is YYDKDF in the germline V gene (reference sequence).

This sequence joins TRBV7-2 and TRBJ2-7, with TRBD2 as a possible D gene (5 bases). This CDR3 has 13 residues. The V gene's germline CDR1 is SGHTA and CDR2 FQGNSA. The ends were cut back, 1 base at V and 7 bases at J, with 11 bases in the middle. The CDR3 spells CASSLVFRGEQYF. The CDR3 bases are TGTGCCAGCAGCTTAGTATTCCGAGGGGAGCAGTACTTC. Variable domain in full (rest from reference TRBV7-2 and TRBJ2-7): GAGVSQSPSNKVTEKGKDVELRCDPISGHTALYWYRQSLGQGLEFLIYFQGNSAPDKSGLPSDRFSAERTGGSVSTLTIQRTQQEDSAVYLCASSLVFRGEQYFGPGTRLTVT.

The V gene is TRBV7-3, the J gene TRBJ2-3; TRBD2 might be the D (5 bases). This CDR3 region has 15 residues. V gave up 2 bases and J gave up 9 bases, with 18 bases separating them. The germline V gene encodes CDR1 SGHTA and CDR2 FQGTGA. The CDR3, as DNA: TGTGCCAGCAGCTTAGGCACGGGGTCAGGAATCACGCAGTATTTT. It encodes CASSLGTGSGITQYF.

The CDR3 spells CASSLALGRSSPLHF. Written as DNA, the CDR3 is TGTGCCAGCAGCTTGGCACTTGGTCGCAGTTCACCCCTCCACTTT. The V call is TRBV5-6, the J call TRBJ1-6; D gene unclear. CDR1 SGHDT and CDR2 YYEEEE come from the germline V gene. Trimming removed 0 bases from V and 9 bases from J, with 13 bases in between. The CDR3 covers 15 residues.

This clone has only one observation. The chain has TRBV19 and TRBJ1-1; 9 bases fit TRBD1. Per the germline V gene, CDR1 is LNHDA and CDR2 is SQIVND (reference sequence). Unmatched junction bases numbered 10, after V lost 0 bases and J lost 5 bases. The CDR3 has 17 amino acids. The CDR3 sequence is CASSIDLNRGPGTEAFF. For the CDR3, the DNA is TGTGCCAGTAGTATAGATCTTAACAGGGGGCCGGGGACTGAAGCTTTCTTT.

This clone appeared a few times. The chain carries TRBV19 and TRBJ2-2, with D possibly being TRBD1 (7 bases). The CDR3 spans 13 residues. Trimming cost V 9 bases and J 5 bases, with 13 bases left between them. Germline CDR1 is LNHDA and CDR2 is SQIVND (reference sequence). In nucleotides, the CDR3 is TGTGCCAGCAGGGGGGCCGGGACCGGGGAGCTGTTTTTT. Its translation: CASRGAGTGELFF.